This passage covers 2 T cell receptor beta chains from one sample sequenced in a study of T cells in Graves' hyperthyroidism and ophthalmopathy. Researchers took RNA transcripts and amplified the TCR beta CDR3 regions from them. The study used the HTBI primer set for a first-round RT-PCR of the TCR CDR3. TCRdb independently ran MiXCR on the multiplex PCR reads; one entry per CDR3 protein. The sample lists a few hundred thousand distinct CDR3 sequences, roughly an eighth occurring once. Input material: blood. These receptors came from a middle-aged woman with Graves' ophthalmopathy.

This clonotype was observed at least ten times. The chain links TRBV15 to TRBJ1-1, with D tentatively TRBD1 (6 bases). Per germline, CDR1 LNHNV and CDR2 YYDKDF (reference sequence). Between the trimmed V and J ends, which lost 0 bases and 6 bases, there was a span of 8 bases. The length of the CDR3 is 13 residues. CDR3 in DNA: TGTGCCACCAGCAGAGATCAGGGGTCTGAAGCTTTCTTT. Translated: CATSRDQGSEAFF.

This clonotype occurred many times. This chain links TRBV11-2 with TRBJ1-2; 8 bases map to TRBD1. This CDR3 has 15 amino acids. Germline trimming cut 4 bases from V and 4 bases from J; bases unmatched to any gene: 8. The germline V gene encodes CDR1 SGHAT and CDR2 FQNNGV. The CDR3: CASSSPGQEVYGYTF. CDR3 coding DNA: TGTGCCAGCAGCTCACCGGGACAGGAGGTCTATGGCTACACCTTC.